A single sample is the source of the 22 T cell receptor beta chains below, sequenced in a study of shared clonotypes between healthy human individuals. Profiled with immunoSEQ multiplex PCR; TCRdb holds only in-frame clones, not every one. In the table there are a few million clones, 85% to 95% of which are singletons. Sequencing used naive CD4+ T cells from PBMCs. The subset is: CD45RA+ positively selected. The source is a man between 18 and 35 years old in good health. Some clones in this sample may be carry-over from other donors' samples.

The rearrangement joins TRBV18 to TRBJ1-3, with 7 bases that match TRBD1. This CDR3 is built from 17 residues. V shed 3 bases and J 0 bases; nucleotides not matched to a gene: 8. Per germline, CDR1 KGHSH and CDR2 LQKENI. CDR3 region: CASSPILGQTSGNTIYF. CDR3 nucleotides: TGTGCCAGCTCACCGATATTGGGACAGACCTCTGGAAACACCATATATTTT.

The chain has TRBV6-5 and TRBJ1-3; D gene unclear. The ends were cut back, 1 base at V and 4 bases at J, with 5 bases in the middle. The V gene's germline CDR1 is MNHEY and CDR2 SVGAGI. CDR3 size: 13 residues. The CDR3 region is CASSYFVGNTIYF. DNA of the CDR3: TGTGCCAGCAGTTACTTCGTCGGAAACACCATATATTTT.

V usage is TRBV10-1 and J usage is TRBJ2-1; TRBD2 might be the D (6 bases). CDR1 WNHNN and CDR2 SYGVQD come from the germline V gene (reference sequence). This CDR3 is 15 amino acids long. With 4 bases removed from V and 7 bases from J, the gap between germline ends came to 17 bases. This CDR3 reads CASSGKGGIGNEQFF. The CDR3 DNA is TGCGCCAGCAGTGGCAAGGGAGGCATCGGGAATGAGCAGTTCTTC.

The chain recombines TRBV6-6 with TRBJ1-4, with TRBD1 as a possible D gene (5 bases). Trimming removed 7 bases from V and 8 bases from J, with 23 bases in between. CDR3 size: 16 residues. Germline V CDR1 and CDR2: MNHNY, SVGAGI (reference sequence). The DNA for the CDR3 is TGTGCCAGCACAATCTCCCGGGACCCTAAGCAGGAAAAACTGTTTTTT. Protein product: CASTISRDPKQEKLFF.

As concerns this clone: Other DNA sequences within the sample encode an identical CDR3. The chain uses TRBV11-2 and TRBJ1-1; D remains ambiguous. Trimming removed 3 bases at V and 6 bases at J, with 8 bases between. The CDR3 loop spans 12 amino acids. The germline V gene encodes CDR1 SGHAT and CDR2 FQNNGV. This chain's CDR3 is CASSLVGPEAFF. In DNA, the CDR3 is TGTGCCAGCAGCTTGGTTGGCCCTGAAGCTTTCTTT. Variable domain in full (rest from reference TRBV11-2 and TRBJ1-1): EAGVAQSPRYKIIEKRQSVAFWCNPISGHATLYWYQQILGQGPKLLIQFQNNGVVDDSQLPKDRFSAERLKGVDSTLKIQPAKLEDSAVYLCASSLVGPEAFFGQGTRLTVV.

This clone was detected only once. V and J are TRBV7-8 and TRBJ2-2; D gene uncertain. CDR3 length equals 12 residues. Germline V gene sequence: CDR1 SGHVS, CDR2 FQNEAQ. Between the trimmed V and J ends, which lost 5 bases and 6 bases, there was a span of 7 bases. The CDR3 DNA follows: TGTGCCAGCAGCCTTAGAGCCGGGGAGCTGTTTTTT. Translation: CASSLRAGELFF.

V gene TRBV6-1 combines with J gene TRBJ2-3, with 7 bases that match TRBD2. V was clipped by 8 bases and J by 1 base; unmatched bases: 9. The CDR3 has 15 residues. CDR1 is MNHNS and CDR2 is SASEGT in the germline V gene. CDR3 nucleotides: TGTGCCAGCCGCGGACTAGAATGGGGCACAGATACGCAGTATTTT. It yields the protein CASRGLEWGTDTQYF.

In its sample, this clone was seen once. The genes are TRBV21-1 and TRBJ2-5; TRBD1 was called by the table and not checked on the DNA. TRBV21-1 counts as a pseudogene. This CDR3 spans 14 amino acids. The CDR3 sequence: CASSRGTGKETQYF. The CDR3 DNA reads TGTGCCAGCAGCAGAGGGACAGGGAAAGAGACCCAGTACTTC.

The rearrangement uses TRBV11-2 and TRBJ2-1; D unresolved. The V end lost 1 base, the J end lost 4 bases, and 14 bases lay between the germline ends. Germline CDR1 is SGHAT and CDR2 is FQNNGV. CDR3 length equals 16 residues. CDR3 DNA sequence: TGTGCCAGCAGCTTAGTTTCCGGAACACTATACAATGAGCAGTTCTTC. This codes for CASSLVSGTLYNEQFF.

This CDR3 is CASSERPDYGYTF. The CDR3 DNA reads as TGCGCCAGCAGCGAGAGGCCAGACTATGGCTACACCTTC. This chain uses TRBV5-1 with TRBJ1-2, with D unresolved. Trimming stripped 4 bases from V and 3 bases from J, with 10 bases between. Germline V gene data show CDR1 as SGHRS and CDR2 as YFSETQ. The CDR3 is 13 amino acids.

CDR3 in amino acids: CASSTPRAGRGETQYF. In nucleotides, the CDR3 is TGTGCCAGCTCCACCCCGCGGGCGGGCAGGGGGGAGACCCAGTACTTC. The chain couples TRBV25-1 to TRBJ2-5, with 7 bases aligning to TRBD1. With V trimmed by 8 bases and J by 5 bases, 17 bases remained unmatched. CDR1 and CDR2 from the germline V gene are MGHDK and SYGVNS. The CDR3 totals 16 residues.

The CDR3 is CASSLNLLEAGELFF. The CDR3 region has the DNA TGTGCCAGCAGCTTAAACTTGCTGGAGGCCGGGGAGCTGTTTTTT. The chain links TRBV7-9 to TRBJ2-2; D is perhaps TRBD2 (5 bases). V lost 2 bases to trimming and J lost 6 bases, with 13 bases between them. The CDR3 is 15 amino acids. Germline CDR1 is SEHNR and CDR2 is FQNEAQ (reference sequence).

The chain employs TRBV6-1 and TRBJ1-5; D remains ambiguous. This CDR3 has 12 amino acids. V was shortened by 6 bases and J by 3 bases, with 6 bases between the two germline ends. CDR1 is MNHNS and CDR2 is SASEGT in the germline V gene. CDR3 sequence: CASRVNNQPQHF. DNA of the CDR3: TGTGCCAGCAGGGTGAACAATCAGCCCCAGCATTTT.

This clone has more than one count but fewer than ten. The chain recombines TRBV7-2 with TRBJ2-5, with D maybe TRBD2 (5 bases). The J call may be in error: the DNA end matches TRBJ2-7 better. Germline CDR1 SGHTA, CDR2 FQGNSA. The CDR3 consists of 14 residues. The CDR3 nucleotides read TGTGCCAGCACCTCGACGGGGAGCTCCTACGAGCAGTACTTC. It codes for CASTSTGSSYEQYF.

V gene TRBV5-6 combines with J gene TRBJ2-7; weak D call: TRBD1 (6 bases). Germline V gives CDR1 SGHDT, CDR2 YYEEEE. CDR3 size: 14 residues. Trimming took 4 bases from V and 6 from J, leaving 17 bases between them. The CDR3 DNA follows: TGTGCCAGCAGCGGGGGCCCGATCCGGGTCGAGCAGTACTTC. It is translated as CASSGGPIRVEQYF.

The rearrangement links TRBV28 to TRBJ1-3, with a possible D match to TRBD1 (5 bases). V dropped 6 bases and J dropped 0 bases, with 12 bases sitting between them. The CDR3 consists of 15 residues. The germline V gene encodes CDR1 MDHEN and CDR2 SYDVKM. CDR3 amino acids: CASSRSGVSGNTIYF. As DNA, the CDR3 is TGTGCCAGCAGCCGGTCGGGGGTCTCTGGAAACACCATATATTTT.

The J gene is TRBJ2-7, the V gene TRBV10-1, with TRBD2 matching 11 bases. This CDR3 region has 16 residues. The germline gives CDR1 WNHNN, CDR2 SYGVQD (reference sequence). V gave up 5 bases and J gave up 7 bases; unmatched junction bases: 13. DNA of the CDR3: TGCGCCAGCAGTCCCAGCCAACTAGCGGGAGTAGGGGAGCAGTACTTC. This gives the protein CASSPSQLAGVGEQYF.

Written as DNA, the CDR3 is TGCGCCAGCAGCCAAGCCTTTTCGGACTACAATGAGCAGTTCTTC. Translated: CASSQAFSDYNEQFF. The chain couples TRBV4-1 to TRBJ2-1; D uncertain. Germline lookup yields CDR1 MGHRA and CDR2 YSYEKL. CDR3 length: 15 residues. The germline V and J ends were trimmed by 1 base and 3 bases, with 10 bases remaining between them.

The chain uses TRBV9 and TRBJ2-7, with a tentative D call TRBD2 (5 bases). Per the germline V gene, CDR1 is SGDLS and CDR2 is YYNGEE. This CDR3 spans 14 amino acids. V lost 4 bases to trimming and J lost 6 bases, with 17 bases between them. In nucleotides, the CDR3 is TGTGCCAGCAGCCAGAGGGCAAGGGAAGGCGAGCAGTACTTC. Protein: CASSQRAREGEQYF. Supplemented by reference TRBV9 and TRBJ2-7, the full variable domain reads DSGVTQTPKHLITATGQRVTLRCSPRSGDLSVYWYQQSLDQGLQFLIQYYNGEERAKGNILERFSAQQFPDLHSELNLSSLELGDSALYFCASSQRAREGEQYFGPGTRLTVT.

The chain couples TRBV6-1 to TRBJ2-7, with 8 bases aligning to TRBD2. The junction had 9 bases not matched to a gene; V was cut back by 3 bases and J by 2 bases. CDR1 is MNHNS, CDR2 SASEGT, per germline. CDR3 size: 16 residues. The CDR3 region has the DNA TGTGCCAGCAGTGATCCCGGTAGCGGGAATCCCTACGAGCAGTACTTC. It codes for CASSDPGSGNPYEQYF.

As concerns this clone: The same CDR3 also results from other DNA sequences found in this sample. The chain couples TRBV7-8 to TRBJ2-2, with D unclear. The CDR3 contains 16 residues. V was trimmed by 1 base and J by 0 bases, leaving 9 bases between them. Germline CDR1 reads SGHVS; CDR2 reads FQNEAQ. The DNA for the CDR3 is TGTGCCAGCAGCTTAGTGGTCGGAGCGAACACCGGGGAGCTGTTTTTT. This encodes CASSLVVGANTGELFF.

Comments on this clone: Other DNA variants within this sample encode the same CDR3. V and J are TRBV6-1 and TRBJ1-1; no definite D call. CDR1 and CDR2 from the germline V gene are MNHNS and SASEGT. The CDR3 consists of 13 residues. With 9 bases removed from V and 0 bases from J, the gap between germline ends came to 11 bases. The CDR3 here is CASREGLNTEAFF. DNA of the CDR3: TGTGCCAGTCGAGAGGGCTTGAACACTGAAGCTTTCTTT.